These T cell receptor beta chains were read from a single sample in a study of T cell repertoires in cytomegalovirus infection. In TCRdb, the reads were re-called with MiXCR into one record per CDR3 protein. This sample has about 76,000 distinct CDR3 sequences, with 3% to 4.5% found just once. Sequencing used PBMCs. The receptors were gathered from a human donor in good health (CMV status not recorded). Some clones in this sample may be carry-over from other donors' samples. Each CDR3 is given with its conserved first and last residue. Each record gives: V gene, J gene, clone size, D gene, CDR3 protein, CDR3 DNA. The D gene is left open where the match is weak. Only some rows state a clone size, as once, few, many or a class for expanded clones.

V: TRBV4-3
J: TRBJ1-5
size: many
D: .
CDR3: CASSQEGPQHFGERHF
DNA: TGCGCCAGCAGCCAAGAGGGTCCCCAACATTTTGGTGAACGACATTTT

V: TRBV6-6
J: TRBJ1-4
size: many
D: TRBD1
CDR3: CASRDRGMANEKLFF
DNA: TGTGCCAGCAGGGACAGGGGGATGGCTAATGAAAAACTGTTTTTT

V: TRBV7-6
J: TRBJ1-3
size: many
D: .
CDR3: CASSLSISSGNTIYF
DNA: TGTGCCAGCAGCTTAAGTATTAGCTCTGGAAACACCATATATTTT

V: TRBV19
J: TRBJ1-1
size: many
D: TRBD1
CDR3: CASSIPGTEQNTEAFF
DNA: TGTGCCAGTAGTATCCCCGGGACAGAGCAAAACACTGAAGCTTTCTTT

V: TRBV20-1
J: TRBJ1-2
size: many
D: .
CDR3: CSARDPTRPYGYTF
DNA: TGCAGTGCTAGAGATCCCACACGACCCTATGGCTACACCTTC

V: TRBV19
J: TRBJ1-6
size: many
D: .
CDR3: CASSVGQNNSPLHF
DNA: TGTGCCAGTAGTGTCGGACAGAATAATTCACCCCTCCACTTT

V: TRBV19
J: TRBJ2-7
size: many
D: .
CDR3: CASSIQGPSSYEQYF
DNA: TGTGCCAGTAGTATTCAGGGCCCGAGCTCCTACGAGCAGTACTTC

V: TRBV30
J: TRBJ2-7
size: many
D: TRBD1
CDR3: CAWSGPGTGGYEQYF
DNA: TGTGCCTGGAGCGGTCCCGGGACAGGGGGGTACGAGCAGTACTTC

V: TRBV6-2/TRBV6-3
J: TRBJ2-5
size: many
D: .
CDR3: CASSYELRQQETQYF
DNA: TGTGCCAGCAGTTACGAGTTGCGGCAGCAAGAGACCCAGTACTTC

V: TRBV6-5
J: TRBJ1-4
size: few
D: .
CDR3: CASSSAGLINEKLFF
DNA: TGTGCCAGCAGTAGCGCCGGGCTTATAAATGAAAAACTGTTTTTT

V: TRBV30
J: TRBJ2-3
size: many
D: TRBD2
CDR3: CAWSHPGGTDTQYF
DNA: TGTGCCTGGAGTCACCCGGGGGGGACAGATACGCAGTATTTT

V: TRBV7-2
J: TRBJ1-6
size: many
D: .
CDR3: CASSLQEGVISPLHF
DNA: TGTGCCAGCAGCTTACAGGAGGGGGTAATCTCACCCCTCCACTTT

V: TRBV12-3/TRBV12-4
J: TRBJ2-1
size: many
D: .
CDR3: CASLKQGRTYNEQFF
DNA: TGTGCCAGCTTAAAACAGGGAAGGACCTACAATGAGCAGTTCTTC

V: TRBV7-6
J: TRBJ2-5
size: many
D: .
CDR3: CASSLAPVEETQYF
DNA: TGTGCCAGCAGCTTAGCGCCGGTGGAAGAGACCCAGTACTTC

V: TRBV2
J: TRBJ1-1
size: many
D: .
CDR3: CASNAVGTEAFF
DNA: TGTGCCAGCAATGCAGTGGGGACTGAAGCTTTCTTT

V: TRBV6-5
J: TRBJ2-7
size: many
D: .
CDR3: CASSYARVVTYEQYF
DNA: TGTGCCAGCAGTTACGCCCGGGTCGTCACCTACGAGCAGTACTTC

V: TRBV18
J: TRBJ1-6
size: many
D: TRBD1
CDR3: CASSSLHGDSGSPLHF
DNA: TGTGCCAGCTCCTCGTTACATGGGGACAGCGGCTCACCCCTCCACTTT

V: TRBV28
J: TRBJ2-7
size: many
D: TRBD1
CDR3: CASSLLFAGGGYEQYF
DNA: TGTGCCAGCAGTTTATTATTTGCAGGGGGCGGGTACGAGCAGTACTTC

V: TRBV3-1
J: TRBJ2-7
size: many
D: TRBD1
CDR3: CASSPSVQGASYEQYF
DNA: TGTGCCAGCAGCCCCTCCGTTCAGGGGGCTTCCTACGAGCAGTACTTC

V: TRBV2
J: TRBJ2-3
size: many
D: TRBD2
CDR3: CASSESKASGNTDTQYF
DNA: TGTGCCAGCAGTGAATCGAAGGCTAGCGGAAACACAGATACGCAGTATTTT

V: TRBV20-1
J: TRBJ2-1
size: many
D: TRBD2
CDR3: CSASFTSGGANEQFF
DNA: TGCAGTGCTAGTTTCACTAGCGGGGGGGCCAATGAGCAGTTCTTC

V: TRBV2
J: TRBJ1-4
size: many
D: .
CDR3: CASKYETGIEKLFF
DNA: TGTGCCAGCAAATACGAGACAGGCATCGAAAAACTGTTTTTT

V: TRBV5-3
J: TRBJ1-2
size: many
D: TRBD1
CDR3: CASSSGTGPGYTF
DNA: TGTGCCAGCAGCAGCGGGACAGGTCCTGGCTACACCTTC

V: TRBV10-3
J: TRBJ1-6
size: many
D: .
CDR3: CAISENGQNSPLHF
DNA: TGTGCCATCAGTGAAAACGGGCAGAATTCACCCCTCCACTTT

V: TRBV6-2/TRBV6-3
J: TRBJ1-6
size: many
D: .
CDR3: CASSKDSSYNSPLHF
DNA: TGTGCCAGCAGCAAGGACAGCTCCTATAATTCACCCCTCCACTTT

V: TRBV27
J: TRBJ2-7
size: many
D: TRBD1
CDR3: CASSSWDRVTYEQYF
DNA: TGTGCCAGCAGTTCCTGGGACAGAGTTACCTACGAGCAGTACTTC

V: TRBV2
J: TRBJ1-3
size: many
D: .
CDR3: CASSDLVALDSGNTIYF
DNA: TGTGCCAGCAGTGACCTTGTCGCATTAGATTCTGGAAACACCATATATTTT

V: TRBV30
J: TRBJ1-5
size: many
D: TRBD1
CDR3: CAWSDRGDQPQHF
DNA: TGTGCCTGGAGCGACAGGGGGGATCAGCCCCAGCATTTT

V: TRBV6-6
J: TRBJ2-2
size: many
D: .
CDR3: CASIFTGRSNTGELFF
DNA: TGTGCCAGCATCTTCACAGGGCGGTCCAACACCGGGGAGCTGTTTTTT

V: TRBV7-2
J: TRBJ2-7
size: .
D: TRBD2
CDR3: CASSSLSGSSYEQYF
DNA: TGTGCCAGCAGCTCGCTTAGCGGGAGCTCCTACGAGCAGTACTTC

V: TRBV20-1
J: TRBJ2-5
size: many
D: .
CDR3: CSARSGKETQYF
DNA: TGCAGTGCTAGATCAGGGAAGGAGACCCAGTACTTC

V: TRBV28
J: TRBJ1-4
size: medium-sized
D: TRBD1
CDR3: CASSFFQGGGREYEKLFF
DNA: TGTGCCAGCAGTTTTTTTCAGGGGGGGGGAAGGGAATATGAAAAACTGTTTTTT

V: TRBV12-3/TRBV12-4
J: TRBJ2-5
size: many
D: .
CDR3: CASSLSPDIQETQYF
DNA: TGTGCCAGCAGTTTATCACCCGACATCCAAGAGACCCAGTACTTC

V: TRBV30
J: TRBJ1-1
size: many
D: .
CDR3: CAWSRPGRTFEAFF
DNA: TGTGCCTGGAGTCGACCGGGACGGACCTTTGAAGCTTTCTTT

V: TRBV6-4
J: TRBJ1-5
size: many
D: .
CDR3: CASSDCGTSNQPQHF
DNA: TGTGCCAGCAGTGATTGCGGGACATCAAATCAGCCCCAGCATTTT

V: TRBV20-1
J: TRBJ1-2
size: many
D: .
CDR3: CSARDGGTALYGYTF
DNA: TGCAGTGCTAGAGACGGGGGCACAGCTCTCTATGGCTACACCTTC

V: TRBV28
J: TRBJ1-2
size: many
D: .
CDR3: CASSLGPSYGYTF
DNA: TGTGCCAGCAGTTTAGGGCCGAGCTATGGCTACACCTTC

V: TRBV7-2
J: TRBJ2-3
size: many
D: .
CDR3: CASSLVVGQGYLTQYF
DNA: TGTGCCAGCAGCTTAGTAGTTGGGCAGGGTTATCTTACGCAGTATTTT

V: TRBV4-3
J: TRBJ1-2
size: few
D: TRBD1
CDR3: CASSPTTGIGGGYTF
DNA: TGCGCCAGCAGCCCCACGACAGGGATCGGTGGTGGCTACACCTTC

V: TRBV6-2/TRBV6-3
J: TRBJ2-7
size: many
D: .
CDR3: CASSTRAKDYEQYF
DNA: TGTGCCAGCAGCACCCGGGCGAAAGACTACGAGCAGTACTTC

V: TRBV7-2
J: TRBJ2-1
size: many
D: .
CDR3: CASSLKWGTEQFF
DNA: TGTGCCAGCAGCTTAAAGTGGGGGACAGAGCAGTTCTTC

V: TRBV7-8
J: TRBJ2-7
size: many
D: .
CDR3: CASSLEAFSNEQYF
DNA: TGTGCCAGCAGCTTAGAGGCCTTTAGTAACGAGCAGTACTTC

V: TRBV6-1
J: TRBJ2-3
size: many
D: .
CDR3: CASSPWGGNTDTQYF
DNA: TGTGCCAGCAGTCCCTGGGGTGGAAACACAGATACGCAGTATTTT

V: TRBV30
J: TRBJ2-6
size: many
D: TRBD1
CDR3: CAWSNRGPGGANVLTF
DNA: TGTGCCTGGAGCAACAGGGGGCCGGGGGGGGCCAACGTCCTGACTTTC

V: TRBV11-2
J: TRBJ1-5
size: many
D: .
CDR3: CASSLGLNQPQHF
DNA: TGTGCCAGCAGCTTAGGACTTAATCAGCCCCAGCATTTT

V: TRBV7-2
J: TRBJ2-7
size: many
D: TRBD1
CDR3: CASSLRDRVYEQYF
DNA: TGTGCCAGCAGCTTAAGGGACAGGGTGTACGAGCAGTACTTC

V: TRBV6-4
J: TRBJ2-1
size: many
D: .
CDR3: CASSDSYYNEQFF
DNA: TGTGCCAGCAGTGACAGTTACTACAATGAGCAGTTCTTC

V: TRBV7-9
J: TRBJ2-7
size: many
D: .
CDR3: CASTYDRASSYEQYF
DNA: TGTGCCAGCACCTATGACAGAGCGAGCTCCTACGAGCAGTACTTC

V: TRBV20-1
J: TRBJ1-6
size: many
D: .
CDR3: CSAKHGGSTYNSPLHF
DNA: TGCAGTGCGAAGCACGGGGGCAGCACCTATAATTCACCCCTCCACTTT

V: TRBV15
J: TRBJ2-2
size: many
D: TRBD1
CDR3: CATDHRGYTGELFF
DNA: TGTGCCACCGACCACAGGGGATATACCGGGGAGCTGTTTTTT

V: TRBV10-3
J: TRBJ1-1
size: many
D: .
CDR3: CAISQGSGVLNTEAFF
DNA: TGTGCCATCAGTCAGGGGAGCGGGGTTCTGAACACTGAAGCTTTCTTT

V: TRBV7-9
J: TRBJ2-7
size: many
D: .
CDR3: CASSLASGEAYEQYF
DNA: TGTGCCAGCAGCTTAGCGTCAGGGGAAGCGTACGAGCAGTACTTC

V: TRBV7-8
J: TRBJ1-1
size: many
D: .
CDR3: CASSLLLRAAFF
DNA: TGTGCCAGCAGCCTCCTTCTTCGGGCAGCTTTCTTT